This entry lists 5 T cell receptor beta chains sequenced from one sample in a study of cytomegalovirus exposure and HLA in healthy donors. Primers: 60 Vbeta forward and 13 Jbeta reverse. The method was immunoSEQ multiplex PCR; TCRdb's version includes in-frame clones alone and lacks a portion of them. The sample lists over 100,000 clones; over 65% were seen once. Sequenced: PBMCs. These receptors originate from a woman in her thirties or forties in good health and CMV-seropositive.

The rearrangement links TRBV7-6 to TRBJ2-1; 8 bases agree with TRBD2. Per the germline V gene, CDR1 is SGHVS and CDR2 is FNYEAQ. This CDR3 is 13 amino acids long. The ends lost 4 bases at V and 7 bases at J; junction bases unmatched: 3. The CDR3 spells CASSSGTRNEQFF. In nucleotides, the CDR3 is TGTGCCAGCAGCTCCGGGACTAGAAATGAGCAGTTCTTC.

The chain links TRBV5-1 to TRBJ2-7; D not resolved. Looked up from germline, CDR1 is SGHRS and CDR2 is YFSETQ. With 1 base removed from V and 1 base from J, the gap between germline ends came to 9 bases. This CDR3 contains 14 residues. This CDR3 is CASSLNPPSYEQYF. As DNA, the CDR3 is TGCGCCAGCAGCTTGAATCCCCCTTCCTACGAGCAGTACTTC.

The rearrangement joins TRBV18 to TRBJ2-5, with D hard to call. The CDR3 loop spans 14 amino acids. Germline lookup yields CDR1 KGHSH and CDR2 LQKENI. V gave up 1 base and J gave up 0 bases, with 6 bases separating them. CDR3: CASSPRNDQETQYF. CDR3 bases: TGTGCCAGCTCACCACGTAATGACCAAGAGACCCAGTACTTC.

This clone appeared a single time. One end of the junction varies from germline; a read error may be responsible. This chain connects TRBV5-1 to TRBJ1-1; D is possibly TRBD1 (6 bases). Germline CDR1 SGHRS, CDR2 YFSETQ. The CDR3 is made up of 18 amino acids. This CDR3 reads CASSLPDNTGPTNPEAFF. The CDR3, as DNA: TGCGCCAGCAGCCTTCCCGACAACACAGGGCCCACGAACCCTGAAGCTTTCTTT.

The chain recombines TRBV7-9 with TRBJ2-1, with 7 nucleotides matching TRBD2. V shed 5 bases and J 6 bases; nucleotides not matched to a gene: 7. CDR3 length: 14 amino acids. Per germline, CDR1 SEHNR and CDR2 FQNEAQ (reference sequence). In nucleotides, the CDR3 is TGTGCCAGCAGCCCCGGACTAGGTTTCAATGAGCAGTTCTTC. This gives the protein CASSPGLGFNEQFF.